The clone carrying this T cell receptor beta chain was observed a few times. The data were taken from a study of tumor-infiltrating lymphocytes in primary liver carcinoma. Germline DNA was also extracted, and blood RNA was taken from unsorted whole blood. Starting material of about 480 ng total RNA yielded TCR beta cDNA via a constant-region primer. Nested multiplex PCR, run for three rounds with slightly modified ARM-PCR, yielded TCR beta libraries. The first two PCR rounds used TRBV1-TRBV30 primers with a Cbeta primer, roughly 10 cycles each. TCRdb passed the multiplex PCR reads through MiXCR, listing each CDR3 protein once. The data show 320,000 or so distinct CDR3 sequences, with 60% to 80% seen just once and around 9.5% held by the top ten. V was clipped by 4 bases and J by 6 bases; unmatched bases: 15. Germline CDR1 ENHRY, CDR2 SYGVKD. This CDR3 region has 17 residues.

The receptor comes from a man between 40 and 49 years old with primary liver carcinoma and hepatitis B virus infection. What was sequenced was peripheral blood. This rearrangement joins TRBV10-3 to TRBJ2-7; the match to TRBD1 covers 10 bases. The CDR3 sequence is CAISARGSGQGTREQYF. CDR3 sequence (DNA): TGTGCCATCAGTGCCAGGGGTTCGGGACAGGGGACTCGCGAGCAGTACTTC.